This TCR beta chain comes out of a study of OX40 agonist ivuxolimab in advanced cancers. In its sample, this clone was seen a few times. Its cognate antigen is unknown. There are 12 residues in the CDR3. Germline V CDR1 and CDR2: MNHNY, SVGAGI (reference sequence). The V end lost 10 bases, the J end lost 9 bases, and 19 bases lay between the germline ends. Some clones are missing from TCRdb's copy, which holds only in-frame ones; the method was immunoSEQ multiplex PCR. Found here are some 44,000 clones, roughly 84% of them singletons; the top ten hold 21%. The study's findings and limits: With doses of 0.1 to 3.0 mg/kg, CD4+ and CD8+ blood T cells had undergone clonal expansion by week 6.

The clonotype was recovered from an adult with an advanced solid tumor such as melanoma, head and neck, liver or kidney cancer. The V and J genes are TRBV6-6 and TRBJ2-7; the D call may be TRBD1 or TRBD2 (6 bases each). The sample consisted of CD4+ or CD8+ T cells sorted from blood, taken in a trial of the OX40 agonist ivuxolimab. The CDR3 DNA reads as TGTGCCACGGGGGCGGACGGCAGGAGGCAGTACGTC. It codes for CATGADGRRQYV.